Listed here are 29 T cell receptor beta chains from one sample, sequenced in a study of CD4 T cells in relation to SARS-CoV-2 and coronaviruses. Antigens for these TCRs are unknown. The unexposed donors gave CD4+ T cells in about 2011-2019, prior to COVID-19. Isolation of CD4+ T cells took place after about eleven days in culture. Here immunoSEQ multiplex PCR was the method, and the copy in TCRdb shows in-frame clones only, minus some. Seen here are approximately 27,000 clones, roughly 71% observed once, and the top ten hold roughly 13%. Sequenced material: CD4+ T cells from PBMCs, cultured in vitro. These receptors all stem from a human donor in good health.

This chain links TRBV20-1 with TRBJ2-5; D remains unclear. Trimming pared 3 bases from V and 7 bases from J, leaving 15 bases between. The CDR3 extends over 13 amino acids. Germline V gene lookup returns CDR1 DFQATT and CDR2 SNEGSKA (reference sequence). The CDR3 sequence: CSASRASRGTQYF. CDR3 coding DNA: TGCAGTGCTAGTAGAGCCAGTCGAGGGACCCAGTACTTC.

This sequence joins TRBV4-2 and TRBJ1-3; no clear D gene. Germline V gives CDR1 LGHNA, CDR2 YNFKEQ. V dropped 0 bases and J dropped 6 bases, with 6 bases sitting between them. The CDR3 is 13 residues long. CDR3 residues: CASSQDRKNTIYF. For the CDR3, the DNA is TGTGCCAGCAGCCAAGATAGAAAAAACACCATATATTTT.

The gene calls are TRBV6-6 and TRBJ2-2, with 8 bases fitting TRBD2. In germline, CDR1 is MNHNY, CDR2 SVGAGI (reference sequence). V was pared by 6 bases and J by 4 bases, with 4 bases of the junction left unmatched. The CDR3 runs 14 residues. In nucleotides, the CDR3 is TGTGCCAGCAGAAAACTAGCGGCCACCGGGGAGCTGTTTTTT. Translated: CASRKLAATGELFF.

The rearrangement uses TRBV7-2 and TRBJ2-3; TRBD2 matches at 7 bases. Trimming at V came to 2 bases and at J to 0 bases, leaving 2 bases not matched to a gene. Germline V lookup: CDR1 SGHTA, CDR2 FQGNSA. The CDR3 totals 15 residues. The chain's CDR3 is CASSLISGSTDTQYF. In nucleotides, the CDR3 is TGTGCCAGCAGCTTAATTAGCGGGAGCACAGATACGCAGTATTTT. Combining the CDR3 with reference TRBV7-2 and TRBJ2-3 gives the whole variable domain GAGVSQSPSNKVTEKGKDVELRCDPISGHTALYWYRQSLGQGLEFLIYFQGNSAPDKSGLPSDRFSAERTGGSVSTLTIQRTQQEDSAVYLCASSLISGSTDTQYFGPGTRLTVL.

The chain has TRBV6-5 and TRBJ2-3, with D possibly matching TRBD1 (6 bases). Germline CDR1 reads MNHEY; CDR2 reads SVGAGI. This CDR3 is 14 amino acids long. V lost 4 bases to trimming and J lost 4 bases, with 12 bases between them. In DNA, the CDR3 is TGTGCCAGCAGTTCTGCCAGGGGTGCAGATACGCAGTATTTT. Translated, it gives CASSSARGADTQYF.

The V call is TRBV5-1, the J call TRBJ2-7; TRBD2 matches 8 bases. The V gene's germline CDR1 is SGHRS and CDR2 YFSETQ. After removal of 4 bases from V and 0 bases from J, the junction contained 6 bases not matched to a gene. This CDR3 contains 15 residues. Written as DNA, the CDR3 is TGCGCCAGCAGCGCGGGGCTAGCGGGCTCCTACGAGCAGTACTTC. It encodes CASSAGLAGSYEQYF.

V usage is TRBV28 and J usage is TRBJ1-6, with D perhaps TRBD1 (6 bases). CDR1 and CDR2 (germline): MDHEN, SYDVKM. V shed 6 bases and J shed 8 bases, with 17 bases lying between them. The CDR3 covers 15 residues. CDR3: CASRHGQPGHSPLHF. CDR3 in DNA: TGTGCCAGCAGACATGGACAGCCCGGCCATTCACCCCTCCACTTT. The entire variable domain, with the rest obtained from reference TRBV28 and TRBJ1-6, is as follows: DVKVTQSSRYLVKRTGEKVFLECVQDMDHENMFWYRQDPGLGLRLIYFSYDVKMKEKGDIPEGYSVSREKKERFSLILESASTNQTSMYLCASRHGQPGHSPLHFGNGTRLTVT.

The chain is built from TRBV9 and TRBJ2-3; a possible D gene is TRBD2 (7 bases). Germline V gene data show CDR1 as SGDLS and CDR2 as YYNGEE. The ends were cut back, 2 bases at V and 0 bases at J, with 13 bases in the middle. This CDR3 is built from 16 residues. The CDR3 nucleotides are TGTGCCAGCAGCGTCGGGGGGACAACTAGCACAGATACGCAGTATTTT. Protein sequence: CASSVGGTTSTDTQYF. The full variable domain, completed using reference TRBV9 and TRBJ2-3, is DSGVTQTPKHLITATGQRVTLRCSPRSGDLSVYWYQQSLDQGLQFLIQYYNGEERAKGNILERFSAQQFPDLHSELNLSSLELGDSALYFCASSVGGTTSTDTQYFGPGTRLTVL.

Written as DNA, the CDR3 is TGTGCCAGCAGTTTTCAGGAGGGGACTGAAGCTTTCTTT. It translates to CASSFQEGTEAFF. The J gene is TRBJ1-1, the V gene TRBV12-3 or TRBV12-4, with D perhaps TRBD1 (5 bases). This CDR3 region has 13 residues. V was shortened by 3 bases and J by 5 bases, with 10 bases between the two germline ends.

V gene TRBV3-1 (or the pseudogene TRBV3-2) combines with J gene TRBJ2-2; 7 bases align to TRBD2. V shed 4 bases and J 7 bases; nucleotides not matched to a gene: 3. The CDR3 runs to 13 residues. Per the germline V gene, CDR1 is LGHDT and CDR2 is YNNKEL (reference sequence). For the CDR3, the DNA is TGTGCCAGCAGCCGCGGGGGAAGCGGGGAGCTGTTTTTT. It encodes CASSRGGSGELFF.

This clone has just a few counts. This chain connects TRBV7-9 to TRBJ2-3, with D uncertain. CDR1 and CDR2 from the germline V gene are SEHNR and FQNEAQ (reference sequence). With 5 bases removed from V and 0 bases from J, the gap between germline ends came to 6 bases. This CDR3 region has 13 residues. For the CDR3, the DNA is TGTGCCAGCAGCCCTATTAGCACAGATACGCAGTATTTT. As protein: CASSPISTDTQYF.

The gene calls are TRBV19 and TRBJ2-5; TRBD2 matches at 10 bases. V trimming: 6 bases; J trimming: 4 bases; junction bases outside the gene matches: 5. Looked up from germline, CDR1 is LNHDA and CDR2 is SQIVND (reference sequence). This CDR3 comprises 14 residues. The CDR3, as DNA: TGTGCCAGTAGCAAGCGGGAGGGGCGAGAGACCCAGTACTTC. Translation: CASSKREGRETQYF.

The chain employs TRBV2 and TRBJ1-5; tentatively, D is TRBD1 (5 bases). The CDR3 consists of 14 residues. Germline V lookup: CDR1 SNHLY, CDR2 FYNNEI. V lost 3 bases to trimming and J lost 12 bases, with 18 bases between them. The CDR3 protein is CASSDDSRFLVQHF. CDR3 nucleotide sequence: TGTGCCAGCAGTGATGACAGTAGATTTCTTGTCCAGCATTTT.

This chain uses TRBV5-1 with TRBJ1-4, with D perhaps matching TRBD1 (5 bases). With 4 bases removed from V and 0 bases from J, the gap between germline ends came to 13 bases. The CDR3 is made up of 16 amino acids. Per germline, CDR1 SGHRS and CDR2 YFSETQ. DNA for the CDR3: TGCGCCAGCAGCCCTCAGGGACCCGCAACTAATGAAAAACTGTTTTTT. The encoded protein is CASSPQGPATNEKLFF.

The rearrangement joins TRBV10-2 to TRBJ2-1; TRBD1 matches at 8 bases. Trimming cost V 2 bases and J 3 bases; bases outside gene matches: 6. Germline loops: CDR1 WSHSY, CDR2 SAAADI. The CDR3 totals 16 residues. In nucleotides, the CDR3 is TGCGCCAGCAGTGAGGGAACAGGGGGAATCTACAATGAGCAGTTCTTC. Its translation: CASSEGTGGIYNEQFF.

This chain uses TRBV6-5 with TRBJ2-7; TRBD1 might be the D (5 bases). Trimming pared 8 bases from V and 5 bases from J, leaving 16 bases between. CDR1 MNHEY and CDR2 SVGAGI come from the germline V gene. The CDR3 sequence is 13 residues long. In DNA, the CDR3 is TGTGCCAGCCCCTCGACCAGGGTGGACGAGCAGTACTTC. It codes for CASPSTRVDEQYF.

This clone was recorded a few times. The chain has TRBV5-4 and TRBJ2-3; tentative D call: TRBD2 (5 bases). The CDR3 extends over 16 amino acids. V was pared by 4 bases and J by 3 bases, with 18 bases between. Germline loops: CDR1 SGHNT, CDR2 YYREEE (reference sequence). The CDR3 DNA is TGTGCCAGCAGCCCGGAGGCCGTCCGTGGAACAGATACGCAGTATTTT. Amino acids: CASSPEAVRGTDTQYF.

The chain joins TRBV9 to TRBJ2-1, with 7 bases matching TRBD1. CDR3 size: 16 residues. The germline CDR1 and CDR2 sequences are SGDLS and YYNGEE. V shed 4 bases, J shed 6 bases, and the junction held 13 bases outside the gene matches. DNA of the CDR3: TGTGCCAGCAGCTCCTACAGGGGACACAGAAGCAATGAGCAGTTCTTC. It specifies CASSSYRGHRSNEQFF.

The genes are TRBV6-5 and TRBJ2-3, with D perhaps TRBD2 (6 bases). Trimming took 2 bases from V and 4 from J, leaving 10 bases between them. The CDR3 sequence is 14 residues long. Per germline, CDR1 MNHEY and CDR2 SVGAGI. The DNA of the CDR3 is TGTGCCAGCAGTTACACGGGAGAGGCAGATACGCAGTATTTT. This sequence encodes CASSYTGEADTQYF.

The gene calls are TRBV19 and TRBJ2-1; the match to TRBD1 covers 9 bases. With 5 bases clipped from V and 6 bases from J, the junction kept 8 bases outside the gene matches. The CDR3 runs to 15 residues. CDR1 and CDR2 from the germline V gene are LNHDA and SQIVND (reference sequence). CDR3 coding DNA: TGTGCCAGTAGTCACCGGGACAGGGAGGCCAATGAGCAGTTCTTC. This encodes CASSHRDREANEQFF. The complete variable domain, with remaining parts taken from reference TRBV19 and TRBJ2-1, reads DGGITQSPKYLFRKEGQNVTLSCEQNLNHDAMYWYRQDPGQGLRLIYYSQIVNDFQKGDIAEGYSVSREKKESFPLTVTSAQKNPTAFYLCASSHRDREANEQFFGPGTRLTVL.

The J gene is TRBJ1-1, the V gene TRBV12-5; 8 bases fit TRBD1. From germline, CDR1 is LGHNT and CDR2 FRNRAP. This CDR3 has 12 residues. After removal of 3 bases from V and 8 bases from J, the junction contained 2 bases not matched to a gene. CDR3 sequence: CASGFDRGEAFF. The CDR3 DNA is TGTGCTAGTGGTTTTGACAGGGGAGAAGCTTTCTTT.

The J gene is TRBJ1-2, the V gene TRBV3-1 (or the pseudogene TRBV3-2); D ambiguous. The V gene's germline CDR1 is LGHDT and CDR2 YNNKEL (reference sequence). The CDR3 consists of 15 residues. Trimming pared 0 bases from V and 3 bases from J, leaving 11 bases between. The CDR3 sequence: CASSQEGGRHYGYTF. CDR3 DNA sequence: TGTGCCAGCAGCCAAGAAGGAGGACGACACTATGGCTACACCTTC.

V usage is TRBV7-3 and J usage is TRBJ2-1; D remains ambiguous. The V end lost 2 bases, the J end lost 6 bases, and 11 bases lay between the germline ends. Germline CDR1 SGHTA, CDR2 FQGTGA. This CDR3 has 14 amino acids. The CDR3 DNA follows: TGTGCCAGCAGCTTACTCAGCAGCTCCAATGAGCAGTTCTTC. This sequence encodes CASSLLSSSNEQFF.

The V gene is TRBV11-2, the J gene TRBJ2-1, with TRBD2 identical over 8 bases. The CDR3 runs 17 residues. The germline V gene encodes CDR1 SGHAT and CDR2 FQNNGV. Losses at the gene ends were 0 bases for V and 7 bases for J; bases not matched to a gene: 11. The CDR3 DNA is TGTGCCAGCAGCTTAGATATAGGGGTAGCGGGAAGGAATGAGCAGTTCTTC. Encoded protein: CASSLDIGVAGRNEQFF. Full variable domain (outside the CDR3, taken from reference TRBV11-2 and TRBJ2-1): EAGVAQSPRYKIIEKRQSVAFWCNPISGHATLYWYQQILGQGPKLLIQFQNNGVVDDSQLPKDRFSAERLKGVDSTLKIQPAKLEDSAVYLCASSLDIGVAGRNEQFFGPGTRLTVL.

The chain carries TRBV2 and TRBJ1-2; D perhaps matches TRBD1 (5 bases). Trimming removed 5 bases at V and 3 bases at J, with 10 bases between. CDR1 is SNHLY, CDR2 FYNNEI, per germline. This CDR3 contains 13 residues. In DNA form, the CDR3 reads TGTGCCAGCAGTACCGGGGCAGACTATGGCTACACCTTC. This gives the protein CASSTGADYGYTF.

This clone was counted once. This chain joins TRBV13 and TRBJ1-2, with a possible D match to TRBD1 (6 bases). V lost 5 bases and J 4 bases, leaving 17 bases between the germline ends. Per the germline V gene, CDR1 is PRHDT and CDR2 is FYEKMQ (reference sequence). CDR3 length: 15 amino acids. CDR3 sequence: CASSRGQNSFYGYTF. The CDR3 bases are TGTGCCAGCAGCAGAGGACAGAATTCCTTCTATGGCTACACCTTC.

The V and J genes are TRBV28 and TRBJ2-5, with 8 bases that match TRBD2. CDR1 and CDR2 from the germline V gene are MDHEN and SYDVKM. J was trimmed by 5 bases and V by 10 bases; bases with no gene match: 12. The CDR3 length is 14 residues. CDR3 nucleotides: TGTGCCATTAAGGGGAACGGGGGGGTGGAGACCCAGTACTTC. This encodes CAIKGNGGVETQYF.

This chain joins TRBV9 and TRBJ2-5; D possibly corresponds to TRBD1 (5 bases). The germline gives CDR1 SGDLS, CDR2 YYNGEE. V shed 4 bases and J shed 6 bases, with 13 bases lying between them. The CDR3 contains 13 residues. The DNA for the CDR3 is TGTGCCAGCAGCCCACAGGTGGGGAAGACCCAGTACTTC. This sequence encodes CASSPQVGKTQYF.

The CDR3 spells CASSLGGEDRGRRGYTF. Written as DNA, the CDR3 is TGTGCCAGCAGCTTGGGGGGAGAGGACAGGGGGCGTCGTGGCTACACCTTC. V gene TRBV5-4 combines with J gene TRBJ1-2, with 11 bases identical to TRBD1. Germline CDR1 is SGHNT and CDR2 is YYREEE (reference sequence). The CDR3 is 17 residues long. V shed 0 bases, J shed 7 bases, and the junction held 11 bases outside the gene matches.